These 6 T cell receptor beta chains originate from one sample sequenced in a study of control samples from healthy donors and cancer patients (dated by TCRdb to about 2020). Library creation used the immunoSEQ multiplex PCR assay. TCRdb stores this immuneACCESS table with in-frame sequences only. Part of the clones is absent; in the studies checked, under half of the shortfall reflects unresolved V genes, and no reason is known for the rest. Within this sample are 130,000 to 150,000 clones, with 93% of them counted one time only. Jointly, the top ten make up roughly 5.5% of the sample. Material: blood. The receptor source for this set is a man between 18 and 29 years old in good health.

The chain is built from TRBV4-1 and TRBJ2-7; 8 nucleotides line up with TRBD1. Germline V gene data show CDR1 as MGHRA and CDR2 as YSYEKL. The length of the CDR3 is 18 residues. Trimming took 0 bases from V and 2 from J; bases not matched to a gene: 12. CDR3 bases: TGCGCCAGCAGCCAAGATTATTATTCCGGACAGGGACCCTACGAGCAGTACTTC. It is translated as CASSQDYYSGQGPYEQYF.

The chain links TRBV10-3 to TRBJ2-1; D is perhaps TRBD2 (6 bases). CDR1 and CDR2 from the germline V gene are ENHRY and SYGVKD. There are 20 residues in the CDR3. Trimming cost V 8 bases and J 5 bases, with 34 bases left between them. This chain's CDR3 is CAILRPLLVPGRTGDNEQFF. Written as DNA, the CDR3 is TGTGCCATCCTTAGGCCCCTACTTGTACCGGGAAGGACGGGGGACAATGAGCAGTTCTTC.

The rearrangement links TRBV29-1 to TRBJ1-1; 9 bases are a match to TRBD1. The CDR3 sequence is 13 residues long. CDR1 is SQVTM, CDR2 ANQGSEA, per germline. V shed 7 bases, J shed 3 bases, and the junction held 6 bases outside the gene matches. The CDR3 region is CSARTGADTEAFF. CDR3 in DNA: TGCAGCGCTAGGACAGGGGCAGACACTGAAGCTTTCTTT.

This chain connects TRBV12-3 or TRBV12-4 to TRBJ1-1; D ambiguous. The CDR3 spans 13 residues. Trimming took 3 bases from V and 4 from J, leaving 9 bases between them. CDR3 protein: CASSFGQPTEAFF. CDR3 coding DNA: TGTGCCAGCAGTTTTGGGCAACCCACTGAAGCTTTCTTT.

This clone was detected only once. The chain has TRBV7-8 and TRBJ2-7, with TRBD2 matching over 9 bases. Germline-derived CDR1 and CDR2 are SGHVS and FQNEAQ. The CDR3 extends over 20 amino acids. V trimming: 4 bases; J trimming: 0 bases; junction bases outside the gene matches: 19. CDR3 loop: CASSSPTRFRGGGNSYEQYF. The DNA of the CDR3 is TGTGCCAGCAGCTCCCCGACTCGGTTCCGCGGGGGGGGGAACTCCTACGAGCAGTACTTC.

This chain uses TRBV7-9 with TRBJ1-4; D is undetermined. Germline-derived CDR1 and CDR2 are SEHNR and FQNEAQ (reference sequence). The CDR3 sequence is 14 residues long. Trimming shortened V by 0 bases and J by 10 bases, and 12 bases separated the two germline ends. As DNA, the CDR3 is TGTGCCAGCAGCTTAGCTGGCCGATCCGGAAAACTGTTTTTT. Its translation: CASSLAGRSGKLFF.